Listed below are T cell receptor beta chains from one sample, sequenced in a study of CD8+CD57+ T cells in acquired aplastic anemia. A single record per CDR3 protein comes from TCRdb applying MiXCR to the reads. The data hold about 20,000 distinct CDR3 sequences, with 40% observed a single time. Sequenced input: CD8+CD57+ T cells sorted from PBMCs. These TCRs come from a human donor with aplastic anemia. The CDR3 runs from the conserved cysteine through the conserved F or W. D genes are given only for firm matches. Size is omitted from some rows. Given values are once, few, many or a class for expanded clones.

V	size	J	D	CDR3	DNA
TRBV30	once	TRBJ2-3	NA	CDWSQTCALPIGTDTQYF	TGTGACTGGAGTCAGACGTGTGCTCTTCCGATTGGCACAGATACGCAGTATTTT
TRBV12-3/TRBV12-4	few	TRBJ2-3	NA	CASSTTTLSDTQYF	TGTGCCAGCAGTACGACCACCCTCTCAGATACGCAGTATTTT
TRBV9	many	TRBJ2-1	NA	CASSVIIWGEQFF	TGTGCCAGCAGCGTAATAATCTGGGGTGAGCAGTTCTTC
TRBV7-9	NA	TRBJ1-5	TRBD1	CASSWGTVDQPQHF	TGTGCCAGCAGCTGGGGGACAGTCGATCAGCCCCAGCATTTT
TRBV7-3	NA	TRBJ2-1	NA	CASSSRQAQDNEQFF	TGTGCCAGCAGCTCACGACAGGCTCAGGACAATGAGCAGTTCTTC
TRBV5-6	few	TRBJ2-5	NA	CASSSAPPQETQYF	TGTGCCAGCAGCTCCGCCCCCCCCCAAGAGACCCAGTACTTC
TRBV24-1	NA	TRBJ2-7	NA	CATLQIDAAPYEQYF	TGTGCCACCCTACAGATTGACGCGGCCCCCTACGAGCAGTACTTC
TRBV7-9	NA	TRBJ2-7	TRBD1	CASSGTGMTYEQYF	TGTGCCAGCAGCGGGACAGGGATGACCTACGAGCAGTACTTC
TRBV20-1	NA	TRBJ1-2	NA	CSARDPPVSGTRGTVTNGYTF	TGCAGTGCTAGAGATCCCCCCGTTAGCGGGACGCGGGGCACAGTAACTAATGGCTACACCTTC
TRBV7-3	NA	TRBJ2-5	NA	CASSLGTAGTQYF	TGTGCCAGCAGCTTAGGGACCGCCGGGACCCAGTACTTC
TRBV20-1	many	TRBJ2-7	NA	CSGTSTAREQYF	TGCAGTGGGACTTCTACTGCGCGCGAGCAGTACTTC
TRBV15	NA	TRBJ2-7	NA	CATSRDSGRFYEQYF	TGTGCCACCAGCAGAGATTCGGGCAGGTTCTACGAGCAGTACTTC
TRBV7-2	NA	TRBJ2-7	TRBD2	CASSPHLAGGGEQYF	TGTGCCAGCAGCCCTCATCTAGCGGGAGGTGGCGAGCAGTACTTC
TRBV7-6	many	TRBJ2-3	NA	CASSQTDTQYF	TGTGCCAGCAGCCAAACAGATACGCAGTATTTT
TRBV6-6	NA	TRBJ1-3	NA	CASSYRELAGNTIYF	TGTGCCAGCAGTTACCGCGAGTTAGCTGGAAACACCATATATTTT
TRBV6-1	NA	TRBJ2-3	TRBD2	CASSEALARGTDTQYF	TGTGCCAGCAGTGAAGCACTAGCGCGGGGCACAGATACGCAGTATTTT
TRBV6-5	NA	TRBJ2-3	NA	CASSPGYGQYF	TGTGCCAGCAGCCCCGGGTACGGGCAGTATTTT
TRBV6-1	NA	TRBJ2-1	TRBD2	CASSDLAASSYNEQFF	TGTGCCAGCAGTGACCTAGCGGCAAGCTCCTACAATGAGCAGTTCTTC
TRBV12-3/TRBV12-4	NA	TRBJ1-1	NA	CASSLESGPGPEALF	TGTGCCAGCAGTTTAGAGTCAGGCCCAGGCCCTGAAGCTCTCTTT
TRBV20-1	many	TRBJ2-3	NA	CSSGRLGTISDTQYF	TGCAGTTCCGGGAGACTGGGGACGATATCGGATACGCAGTATTTT
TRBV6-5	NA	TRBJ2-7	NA	CASSYSIQLKGYEQYF	TGTGCCAGCAGTTACTCGATCCAGTTGAAGGGTTACGAGCAGTACTTC
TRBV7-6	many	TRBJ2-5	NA	CASSQQETQYF	TGTGCCAGCAGCCAACAAGAGACCCAGTACTTC
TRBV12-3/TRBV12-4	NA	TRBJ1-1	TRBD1	CASSTGTGLWGDTEAFF	TGTGCCAGCAGTACCGGGACAGGCTTATGGGGGGACACTGAAGCTTTCTTT
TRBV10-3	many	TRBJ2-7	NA	CAISDETYEQYF	TGTGCCATCAGTGATGAGACCTACGAGCAGTACTTC
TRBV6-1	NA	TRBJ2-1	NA	CASSRGAVNEQFF	TGTGCCAGCAGTCGGGGGGCCGTCAATGAGCAGTTCTTC
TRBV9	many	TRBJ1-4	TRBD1	CASSGDRVNEKLFF	TGTGCCAGCAGCGGGGACAGGGTTAATGAAAAACTGTTTTTT
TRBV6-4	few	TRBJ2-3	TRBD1	CASSEGTGGADTQYF	TGTGCCAGCAGTGAAGGGACAGGGGGCGCAGATACGCAGTATTTT
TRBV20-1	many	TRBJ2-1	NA	CSAKEVYNEQFF	TGCAGTGCTAAAGAGGTTTACAATGAGCAGTTCTTC
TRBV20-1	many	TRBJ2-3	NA	CSATPGELGTDTQYF	TGCAGTGCTACCCCCGGGGAGTTGGGCACAGATACGCAGTATTTT
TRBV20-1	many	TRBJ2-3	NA	CSARDRVADRTDTQYF	TGCAGTGCTAGAGATCGTGTAGCGGACCGCACAGATACGCAGTATTTT
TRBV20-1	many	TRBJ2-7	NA	CSARESRDHEQYF	TGCAGTGCTAGAGAGTCGCGGGACCACGAGCAGTACTTC
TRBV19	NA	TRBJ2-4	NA	CASSPSGWAKNIQYF	TGTGCCAGTAGTCCCAGCGGATGGGCCAAAAACATTCAGTACTTC
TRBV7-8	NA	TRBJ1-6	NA	CASSFNPGHNGSPLHF	TGTGCCAGCAGCTTCAATCCGGGACACAACGGTTCACCCCTCCACTTT
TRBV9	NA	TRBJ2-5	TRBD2	CASSWGTSGRGKYQETRYF	TGTGCCAGCAGCTGGGGAACTAGCGGGAGGGGTAAATACCAAGAGACCCGGTACTTC
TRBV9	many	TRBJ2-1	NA	CASSLRDPGAF	TGTGCCAGCAGCCTCCGGGACCCGGGTGCCTTC
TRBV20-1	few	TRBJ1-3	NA	CSATFDSGNTIYF	TGCAGTGCTACCTTTGACTCTGGAAACACCATATATTTT
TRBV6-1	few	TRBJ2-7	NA	CASSEVGRGESYEQYF	TGTGCCAGCAGTGAAGTGGGCAGGGGGGAGTCCTACGAGCAGTACTTC
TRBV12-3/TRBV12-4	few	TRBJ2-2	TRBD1	CASSGTVIGELFF	TGTGCCAGCAGCGGGACAGTCATCGGGGAGCTGTTTTTT
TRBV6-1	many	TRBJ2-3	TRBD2	CASNGLAGEVDTQYF	TGTGCCAGCAACGGACTAGCGGGGGAGGTAGATACGCAGTATTTT
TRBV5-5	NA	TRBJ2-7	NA	CASSLVQSSYEQYF	TGTGCCAGCAGCTTGGTACAGTCCTCCTACGAGCAGTACTTC
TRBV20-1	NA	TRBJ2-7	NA	CSASSLALAYEQYF	TGCAGTGCTAGTTCTCTAGCGCTCGCCTACGAGCAGTACTTC
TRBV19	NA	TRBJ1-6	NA	CASSIGLYNSPLHF	TGTGCCAGTAGTATAGGACTCTATAATTCACCCCTCCACTTT
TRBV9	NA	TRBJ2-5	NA	CASSVGGGTEETQYF	TGTGCCAGCAGCGTAGGGGGCGGGACAGAAGAGACCCAGTACTTC
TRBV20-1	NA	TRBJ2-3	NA	CSASSERQGTDTQYF	TGCAGTGCCAGCAGTGAACGGCAGGGGACAGATACGCAGTATTTT
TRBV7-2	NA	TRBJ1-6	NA	CASSLATGQYSPLHF	TGTGCCAGCAGCTTAGCTACTGGGCAATATTCACCCCTCCACTTT
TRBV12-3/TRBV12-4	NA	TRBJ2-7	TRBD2	CASSLEAGDYEQYF	TGTGCCAGCAGTTTAGAAGCGGGGGACTACGAGCAGTACTTC